Presented here are 30 T cell receptor beta chains from one specimen sequenced in a study of blood T cell repertoires in COVID-19. Sequenced by immunoSEQ multiplex PCR; TCRdb stores in-frame clones only, minus some. The table shows 55,000 to 90,000 clones, with 75% to 90% occurring only once. Sequenced input: peripheral blood. The receptors stem from a woman older than 75 with active or convalescent COVID-19.

V gene TRBV6-1 combines with J gene TRBJ1-6; 10 positions agree with TRBD1. The CDR3 has 15 amino acids. V shed 2 bases and J 6 bases; nucleotides not matched to a gene: 1. The germline V gene encodes CDR1 MNHNS and CDR2 SASEGT. Written as DNA, the CDR3 is TGTGCCAGCAGTGAAAGGGACAGGGGTAATTCACCCCTCCACTTT. Its protein product is CASSERDRGNSPLHF.

CDR3 region: CATSSRREGFEAFF. The DNA of the CDR3 is TGTGCCACCAGTTCAAGGAGGGAAGGGTTCGAAGCTTTCTTT. The chain recombines TRBV24-1 with TRBJ1-1; unclear D gene. Germline V lookup: CDR1 KGHDR, CDR2 SFDVKD. Trimming removed 6 bases from V and 8 bases from J, with 18 bases in between. This CDR3 has 14 residues.

The chain is built from TRBV28 and TRBJ1-4; no firm D call. This CDR3 is built from 15 residues. CDR1 MDHEN and CDR2 SYDVKM come from the germline V gene. Trimming shortened V by 4 bases and J by 4 bases, and 13 bases separated the two germline ends. The CDR3 DNA follows: TGTGCCAGCAGTTCCCCGAAGGGAGTTAATGAAAAACTGTTTTTT. Protein: CASSSPKGVNEKLFF.

CDR3 region: CASSFKETQYF. The DNA for the CDR3 is TGCGCCAGCAGCTTCAAAGAGACCCAGTACTTC. V usage is TRBV5-1 and J usage is TRBJ2-5; no clear D. CDR3 length equals 11 residues. V was cut by 2 bases and J by 3 bases, with 2 bases left in between. Germline values: CDR1 SGHRS, CDR2 YFSETQ.

This clone was observed once. The chain employs TRBV24-1 and TRBJ2-3, with D perhaps TRBD2 (6 bases). The CDR3 runs 14 residues. Trimming left V 5 bases short and J 1 base short, with 9 bases between. Germline loops: CDR1 KGHDR, CDR2 SFDVKD. CDR3 nucleotide sequence: TGTGCCACCAGTGCGCGCGGGGGCACAGATACGCAGTATTTT. Its protein is CATSARGGTDTQYF.

This chain connects TRBV25-1 to TRBJ1-2; D is unclear. The CDR3 consists of 11 residues. Germline V CDR1 and CDR2: MGHDK, SYGVNS. Trimming removed 11 bases at V and 2 bases at J, with 9 bases between. CDR3 bases: TGTGCCGGAGACCTCAACTATGGCTACACCTTC. It codes for CAGDLNYGYTF.

The gene calls are TRBV18 and TRBJ1-2; D may be TRBD1 (5 bases). Germline V CDR1 and CDR2: KGHSH, LQKENI. V dropped 3 bases and J dropped 2 bases, with 16 bases sitting between them. This CDR3 spans 16 amino acids. The CDR3 loop reads CASSPGRDSANYGYTF. The CDR3 nucleotides are TGTGCCAGCTCACCGGGGCGGGATTCCGCGAACTATGGCTACACCTTC. Supplemented by reference TRBV18 and TRBJ1-2, the full variable domain reads NAGVMQNPRHLVRRRGQEARLRCSPMKGHSHVYWYRQLPEEGLKFMVYLQKENIIDESGMPKERFSAEFPKEGPSILRIQQVVRGDSAAYFCASSPGRDSANYGYTFGSGTRLTVV.

The V and J genes are TRBV18 and TRBJ1-2; a possible D gene is TRBD1 (5 bases). V was trimmed by 2 bases and J by 6 bases, leaving 19 bases between them. This CDR3 spans 16 amino acids. The V gene's germline CDR1 is KGHSH and CDR2 LQKENI. The CDR3 region has the DNA TGTGCCAGCTCACCAAACCAGGGCATGGGTTCAAATGGCTACACCTTC. Translation gives CASSPNQGMGSNGYTF.

The chain uses TRBV28 and TRBJ1-6; TRBD1 is a possible D gene (5 bases). Trimming pared 11 bases from V and 9 bases from J, leaving 14 bases between. CDR3 length: 12 residues. Looked up from germline, CDR1 is MDHEN and CDR2 is SYDVKM. The CDR3 DNA follows: TGTGCCGCAACAGGCTGGGGTTCACCCCTCCACTTT. Translating gives CAATGWGSPLHF.

The rearrangement joins TRBV19 to TRBJ1-1; 8 bases fit TRBD1. CDR1 and CDR2 from the germline V gene are LNHDA and SQIVND (reference sequence). The CDR3 is 15 residues long. V shed 0 bases and J 5 bases; nucleotides not matched to a gene: 5. The CDR3 spells CASSIEGDRQTEAFF. The DNA for the CDR3 is TGTGCCAGTAGTATAGAGGGGGACAGGCAAACTGAAGCTTTCTTT.

This clone occurred once. This chain connects TRBV2 to TRBJ2-7; perhaps TRBD1 as D (7 bases). The CDR3 has 15 amino acids. Germline assignment: CDR1 SNHLY and CDR2 FYNNEI. V was clipped by 6 bases and J by 3 bases, with 18 bases between them. CDR3 protein: CASRETGSGLYEQYF. CDR3 DNA: TGTGCCAGCAGGGAGACAGGGAGCGGGCTCTACGAGCAGTACTTC. Complete variable domain (other parts from reference TRBV2 and TRBJ2-7): EPEVTQTPSHQVTQMGQEVILRCVPISNHLYFYWYRQILGQKVEFLVSFYNNEISEKSEIFDDQFSVERPDGSNFTLKIRSTKLEDSAMYFCASRETGSGLYEQYFGPGTRLTVT.

The gene calls are TRBV2 and TRBJ1-5; TRBD1 agrees at 8 bases. The CDR3 has 12 residues. The germline V gene has CDR1 SNHLY and CDR2 FYNNEI. V shed 1 base and J 15 bases; nucleotides not matched to a gene: 5. The CDR3 nucleotides are TGTGCCAGCAGTGAAGGGACAGGGCTTATGCATTTT. Amino acids: CASSEGTGLMHF.

The chain combines TRBV7-8 with TRBJ2-4, with D possibly being TRBD1 (6 bases). The V end was cut by 2 bases, the J end by 13 bases, with 15 bases between. Germline V CDR1 and CDR2: SGHVS, FQNEAQ. The CDR3 has 13 residues. DNA of the CDR3: TGTGCCAGCAGCTTAAATTGGGCAGGGGTACAGTACTTC. This sequence encodes CASSLNWAGVQYF.

This chain links TRBV5-6 with TRBJ1-1, with 7 positions matching TRBD1. The CDR3 covers 16 residues. J gave up 1 base and V 2 bases, and 8 bases lay outside the gene matches. CDR1 is SGHDT, CDR2 YYEEEE, per germline. In DNA form, the CDR3 reads TGTGCCAGCAGCTTTGGGGACAGCTATACGAACACTGAAGCTTTCTTT. Its protein is CASSFGDSYTNTEAFF.

This clone was found a few times. V gene TRBV5-6 combines with J gene TRBJ2-4; 9 bases are shared with TRBD1. J gave up 8 bases and V 2 bases, and 5 bases lay outside the gene matches. The CDR3 totals 14 residues. Germline assignment: CDR1 SGHDT and CDR2 YYEEEE. CDR3 sequence: CASSFRDRVHIQYF. The DNA of the CDR3 is TGTGCCAGCAGCTTCCGGGACAGGGTTCACATTCAGTACTTC.

This chain uses TRBV6-2 or TRBV6-3 with TRBJ2-3, with TRBD2 matching over 7 bases. V lost 5 bases to trimming and J lost 2 bases; unmatched junction nucleotides: 7. CDR1 and CDR2 (germline): MNHEY, SVGEGT. The CDR3 consists of 15 residues. The CDR3 nucleotides read TGTGCCAGCAGTCGACTAGCAGAACCCACAGATACGCAGTATTTT. The encoded protein is CASSRLAEPTDTQYF.

V and J are TRBV7-2 and TRBJ2-1, with 13 positions matching TRBD2. The CDR3 is 18 residues long. With V trimmed by 5 bases and J by 0 bases, 7 bases remained unmatched. Per the germline V gene, CDR1 is SGHTA and CDR2 is FQGNSA. This chain's CDR3 is CASSATGTSGDSYNEQFF. The CDR3 DNA reads as TGTGCCAGCAGCGCAACCGGGACTAGCGGGGACTCCTACAATGAGCAGTTCTTC.

The chain combines TRBV9 with TRBJ1-6, with TRBD1 matching 7 bases. Germline V gene sequence: CDR1 SGDLS, CDR2 YYNGEE. The CDR3 has 15 amino acids. V lost 1 base and J lost 8; bases outside the gene matches: 6. The CDR3 is CASSVLRDSDSPLHF. CDR3 coding DNA: TGTGCCAGCAGCGTACTCCGGGACAGCGATTCACCCCTCCACTTT.

The gene calls are TRBV5-5 and TRBJ2-7; a possible D gene is TRBD1 (6 bases). Per the germline V gene, CDR1 is SGHKS and CDR2 is YYEKEE (reference sequence). This CDR3 contains 15 residues. V lost 0 bases and J 0 bases, leaving 10 bases between the germline ends. CDR3 in amino acids: CASSLGGQSSYEQYF. DNA of the CDR3: TGTGCCAGCAGCTTGGGAGGACAGAGCTCCTACGAGCAGTACTTC. Full variable domain (missing parts from reference TRBV5-5 and TRBJ2-7): DAGVTQSPTHLIKTRGQQVTLRCSPISGHKSVSWYQQVLGQGPQFIFQYYEKEERGRGNFPDRFSARQFPNYSSELNVNALLLGDSALYLCASSLGGQSSYEQYFGPGTRLTVT.

The chain recombines TRBV7-9 with TRBJ2-7; TRBD1 might be the D (5 bases). V lost 1 base to trimming and J lost 3 bases, with 7 bases between them. This CDR3 is built from 13 residues. CDR1 is SEHNR, CDR2 FQNEAQ, per germline (reference sequence). CDR3 protein: CASSLGGGYEQYF. The DNA for the CDR3 is TGTGCCAGCAGCTTAGGGGGCGGCTACGAGCAGTACTTC.

The gene calls are TRBV5-1 and TRBJ1-2; a possible D gene is TRBD1 (5 bases). Trimming left V 4 bases short and J 2 bases short, with 9 bases between. CDR3 length: 13 residues. Per the germline V gene, CDR1 is SGHRS and CDR2 is YFSETQ. The CDR3 region is CASSMTENYGYTF. DNA for the CDR3: TGCGCCAGCAGCATGACAGAGAACTATGGCTACACCTTC.

The rearrangement links TRBV7-2 to TRBJ1-1, with 7 nucleotides matching TRBD1. This CDR3 comprises 13 residues. V shed 5 bases and J 5 bases; nucleotides not matched to a gene: 5. Germline V gene lookup returns CDR1 SGHTA and CDR2 FQGNSA. CDR3 coding DNA: TGTGCCAGCAGCGTCAACAGGGGAACTGAAGCTTTCTTT. Amino acid sequence: CASSVNRGTEAFF.

The chain carries TRBV5-4 and TRBJ1-5; 8 bases match TRBD1. The J segment lost 9 bases and the V segment lost 0 bases, leaving 2 bases of the junction unmatched. The CDR3 is 13 residues long. Germline V gene data show CDR1 as SGHNT and CDR2 as YYREEE (reference sequence). The CDR3 DNA is TGTGCCAGCAGCTTGGAAGGGACAGGGCCCCAGCATTTT. It is translated as CASSLEGTGPQHF. Supplemented by reference TRBV5-4 and TRBJ1-5, the full variable domain reads ETGVTQSPTHLIKTRGQQVTLRCSSQSGHNTVSWYQQALGQGPQFIFQYYREEENGRGNFPPRFSGLQFPNYSSELNVNALELDDSALYLCASSLEGTGPQHFGDGTRLSIL.

The chain uses TRBV28 and TRBJ2-3; TRBD2 is a possible D gene (6 bases). The germline V gene has CDR1 MDHEN and CDR2 SYDVKM. V lost 5 bases and J lost 0, with 12 bases in between. This CDR3 has 15 residues. The CDR3 coding sequence is TGTGCCAGCAGTCCCGGGGGAGCCAGCACAGATACGCAGTATTTT. It encodes CASSPGGASTDTQYF.

The chain joins TRBV5-4 to TRBJ2-5; D possibly corresponds to TRBD1 (5 bases). V was shortened by 1 base and J by 3 bases, with 7 bases between the two germline ends. Germline CDR1 and CDR2: SGHNT and YYREEE (reference sequence). The CDR3 has 13 amino acids. The CDR3 protein is CASSLMTEETQYF. DNA of the CDR3: TGTGCCAGCAGCTTGATGACAGAAGAGACCCAGTACTTC.

This rearrangement joins TRBV4-2 to TRBJ2-5, with D possibly matching TRBD2 (7 bases). This CDR3 has 15 residues. Germline V gene lookup returns CDR1 LGHNA and CDR2 YNFKEQ. The germline V and J ends were trimmed by 0 bases and 5 bases, with 13 bases remaining between them. DNA for the CDR3: TGTGCCAGCAGCCAAGATTGGGGGGGGCTGGAGACCCAGTACTTC. Protein product: CASSQDWGGLETQYF.

This chain joins TRBV4-3 and TRBJ1-5; TRBD1 matches at 7 bases. The CDR3 covers 15 residues. Germline trimming cut 4 bases from V and 5 bases from J; bases unmatched to any gene: 8. CDR1 and CDR2 (germline): LGHNA, YSLEER. CDR3 in amino acids: CASSLSRDSDQPQHF. The CDR3 region has the DNA TGCGCCAGCAGCCTTTCCCGGGACAGCGATCAGCCCCAGCATTTT.

V gene TRBV5-6 combines with J gene TRBJ2-1, with 13 bases identical to TRBD2. V was pared by 6 bases and J by 9 bases, with 9 bases of the junction left unmatched. Germline CDR1 SGHDT, CDR2 YYEEEE. The CDR3 covers 15 residues. Here the CDR3 DNA reads TGTGCCAGCACCTTACTAGCGGGGGGGCGAGGTGAGCAGTTCTTC. Its translation: CASTLLAGGRGEQFF.

This clone appeared a single time. The chain uses TRBV24-1 and TRBJ2-5, with unresolved D. Trimming took off 3 bases at V and 5 bases at J, with 9 bases between the two ends. The germline CDR1 and CDR2 sequences are KGHDR and SFDVKD. This CDR3 spans 13 amino acids. CDR3 residues: CATSDGSRETQYF. The CDR3 coding sequence is TGTGCCACCAGTGATGGCTCGAGGGAGACCCAGTACTTC.

The CDR3 sequence: CASSQEGRGGPDTQYF. The CDR3 nucleotides read TGTGCCAGCAGCCAAGAGGGGCGGGGGGGACCAGATACGCAGTATTTT. The chain uses TRBV3-1 (or the pseudogene TRBV3-2) and TRBJ2-3, with 9 bases matching TRBD2. Trimming at V came to 0 bases and at J to 4 bases, leaving 5 bases not matched to a gene. The CDR3 consists of 16 residues. Germline-derived CDR1 and CDR2 are LGHDT and YNNKEL (reference sequence).